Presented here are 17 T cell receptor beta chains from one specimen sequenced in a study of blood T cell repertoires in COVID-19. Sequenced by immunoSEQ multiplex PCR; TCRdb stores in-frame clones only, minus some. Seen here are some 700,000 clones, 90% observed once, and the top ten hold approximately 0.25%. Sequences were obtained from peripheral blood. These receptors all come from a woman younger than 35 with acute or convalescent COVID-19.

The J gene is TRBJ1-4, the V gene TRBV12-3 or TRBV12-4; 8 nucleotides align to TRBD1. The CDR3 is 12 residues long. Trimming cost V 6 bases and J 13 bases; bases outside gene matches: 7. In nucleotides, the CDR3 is TGTGCCAGCAGCCCTGGACAGGGTAGACTGTTTTTT. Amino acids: CASSPGQGRLFF.

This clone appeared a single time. This chain's CDR3 is CAITADRAYNEQFF. The CDR3 DNA reads as TGTGCCATCACCGCCGACAGGGCTTACAATGAGCAGTTCTTC. The chain uses TRBV10-3 and TRBJ2-1, with TRBD1 matching over 7 bases. CDR1 is ENHRY, CDR2 SYGVKD, per germline. The CDR3 is 14 amino acids. Germline trimming cut 7 bases from V and 4 bases from J; bases unmatched to any gene: 7.

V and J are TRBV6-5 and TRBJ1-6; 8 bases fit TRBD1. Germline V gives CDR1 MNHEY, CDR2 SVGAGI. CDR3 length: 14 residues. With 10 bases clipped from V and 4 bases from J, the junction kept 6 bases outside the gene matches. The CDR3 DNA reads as TGTGCCACCGCGGGACAGGTGTATAATTCACCCCTCCACTTT. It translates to CATAGQVYNSPLHF.

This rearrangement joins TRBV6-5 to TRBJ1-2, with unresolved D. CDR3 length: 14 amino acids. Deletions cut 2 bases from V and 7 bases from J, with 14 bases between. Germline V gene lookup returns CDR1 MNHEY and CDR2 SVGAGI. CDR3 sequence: CASSYAGQPAGYTF. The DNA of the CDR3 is TGTGCCAGCAGTTACGCGGGTCAACCGGCTGGCTACACCTTC.

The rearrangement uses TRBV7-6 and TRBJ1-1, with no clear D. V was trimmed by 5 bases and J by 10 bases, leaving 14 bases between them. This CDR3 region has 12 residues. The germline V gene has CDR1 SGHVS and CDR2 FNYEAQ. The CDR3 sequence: CASSPTSGVAFF. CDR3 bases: TGTGCCAGCAGCCCTACCTCCGGGGTAGCTTTCTTT.

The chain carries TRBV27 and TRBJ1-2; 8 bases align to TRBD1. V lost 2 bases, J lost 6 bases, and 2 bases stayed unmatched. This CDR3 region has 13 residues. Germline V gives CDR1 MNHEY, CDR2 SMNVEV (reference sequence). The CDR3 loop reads CASSLTQGDGYTF. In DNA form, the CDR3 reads TGTGCCAGCAGTTTAACACAGGGGGATGGCTACACCTTC.

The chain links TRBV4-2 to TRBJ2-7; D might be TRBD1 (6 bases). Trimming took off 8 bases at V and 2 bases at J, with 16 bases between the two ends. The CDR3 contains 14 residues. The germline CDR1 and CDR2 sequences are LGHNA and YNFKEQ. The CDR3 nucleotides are TGTGCCAGCCACCGGACAGACCGACCCTACGAGCAGTACTTC. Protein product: CASHRTDRPYEQYF.

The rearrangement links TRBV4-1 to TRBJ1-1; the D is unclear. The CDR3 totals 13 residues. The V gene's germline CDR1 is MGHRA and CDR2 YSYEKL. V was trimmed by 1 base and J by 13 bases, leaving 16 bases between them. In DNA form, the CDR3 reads TGCGCCAGCAGCCAAGGATTAAGAACAGTGGATTTCTTT. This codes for CASSQGLRTVDFF.

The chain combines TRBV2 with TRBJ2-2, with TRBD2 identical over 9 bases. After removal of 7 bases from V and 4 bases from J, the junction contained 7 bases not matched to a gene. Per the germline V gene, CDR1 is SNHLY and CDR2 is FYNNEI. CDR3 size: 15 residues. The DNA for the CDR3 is TGTGCCAGCACTACGTTGCGGGGGGGCACCGGGGAGCTGTTTTTT. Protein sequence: CASTTLRGGTGELFF.

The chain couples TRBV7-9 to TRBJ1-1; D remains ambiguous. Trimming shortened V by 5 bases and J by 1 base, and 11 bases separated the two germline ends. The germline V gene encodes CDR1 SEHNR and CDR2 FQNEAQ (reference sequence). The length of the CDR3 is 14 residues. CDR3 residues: CASSPNPGNTEAFF. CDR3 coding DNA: TGTGCCAGCAGCCCCAATCCGGGGAACACTGAAGCTTTCTTT.

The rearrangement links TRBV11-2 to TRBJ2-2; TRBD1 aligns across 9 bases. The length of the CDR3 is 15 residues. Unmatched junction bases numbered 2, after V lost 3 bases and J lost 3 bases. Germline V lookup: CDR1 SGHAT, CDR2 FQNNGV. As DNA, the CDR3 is TGTGCCAGCAGCTTGGGACAGGGAGACACCGGGGAGCTGTTTTTT. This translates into CASSLGQGDTGELFF.

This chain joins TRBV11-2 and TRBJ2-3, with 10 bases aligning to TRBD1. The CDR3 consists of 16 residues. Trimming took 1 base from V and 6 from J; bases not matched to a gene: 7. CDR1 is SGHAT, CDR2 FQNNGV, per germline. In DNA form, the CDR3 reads TGTGCCAGCAGCTTAGTCCAGACAGGGGGCGGGGATACGCAGTATTTT. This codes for CASSLVQTGGGDTQYF. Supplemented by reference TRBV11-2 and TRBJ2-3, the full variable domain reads EAGVAQSPRYKIIEKRQSVAFWCNPISGHATLYWYQQILGQGPKLLIQFQNNGVVDDSQLPKDRFSAERLKGVDSTLKIQPAKLEDSAVYLCASSLVQTGGGDTQYFGPGTRLTVL.

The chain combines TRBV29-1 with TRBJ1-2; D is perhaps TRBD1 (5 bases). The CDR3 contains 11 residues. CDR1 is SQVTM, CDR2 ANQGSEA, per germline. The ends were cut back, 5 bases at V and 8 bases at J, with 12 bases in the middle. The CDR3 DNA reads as TGCAGCGTTTCCGACAGAGGCGGCTACACCTTC. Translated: CSVSDRGGYTF.

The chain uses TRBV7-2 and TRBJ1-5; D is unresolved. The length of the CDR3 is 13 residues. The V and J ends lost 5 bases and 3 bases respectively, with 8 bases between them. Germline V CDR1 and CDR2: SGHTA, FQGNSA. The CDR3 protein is CASSREINQPQHF. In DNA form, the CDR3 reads TGTGCCAGCAGCCGCGAAATCAATCAGCCCCAGCATTTT.

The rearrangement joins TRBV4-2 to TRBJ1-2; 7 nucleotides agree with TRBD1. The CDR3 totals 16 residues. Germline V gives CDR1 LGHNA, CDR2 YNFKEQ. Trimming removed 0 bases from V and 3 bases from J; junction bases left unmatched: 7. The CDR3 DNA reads TGTGCCAGCAGCCAAGAACAGGGGATTGCCGACTATGGCTACACCTTC. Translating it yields CASSQEQGIADYGYTF.

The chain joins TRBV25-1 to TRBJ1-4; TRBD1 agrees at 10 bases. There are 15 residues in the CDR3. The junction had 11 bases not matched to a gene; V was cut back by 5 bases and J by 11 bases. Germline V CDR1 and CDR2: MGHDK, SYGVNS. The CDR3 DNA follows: TGTGCCAGCAGTAAACCTGACAGGGGGCCTGGGAAACTGTTTTTT. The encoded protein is CASSKPDRGPGKLFF.

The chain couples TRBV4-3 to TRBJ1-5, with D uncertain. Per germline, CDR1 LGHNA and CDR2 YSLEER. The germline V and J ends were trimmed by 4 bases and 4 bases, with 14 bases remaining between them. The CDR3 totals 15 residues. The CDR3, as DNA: TGCGCCAGCAGCCCATTTGCAGGAGGGAATCAGCCCCAGCATTTT. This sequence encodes CASSPFAGGNQPQHF.